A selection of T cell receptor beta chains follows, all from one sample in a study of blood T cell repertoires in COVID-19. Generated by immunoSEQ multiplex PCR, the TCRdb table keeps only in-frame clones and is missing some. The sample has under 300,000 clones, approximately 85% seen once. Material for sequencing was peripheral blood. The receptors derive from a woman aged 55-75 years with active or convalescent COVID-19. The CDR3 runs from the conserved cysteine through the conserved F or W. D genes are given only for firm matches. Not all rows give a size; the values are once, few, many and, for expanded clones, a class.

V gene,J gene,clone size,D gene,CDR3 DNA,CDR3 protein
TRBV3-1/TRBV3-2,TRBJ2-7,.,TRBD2,TGTGCCAGCAGCCAAGATCGAGGTGGAGGGCTAGCGGACTACGAGCAGTACTTC,CASSQDRGGGLADYEQYF
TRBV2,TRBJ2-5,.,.,TGTGCCAGCAGTGAGTTAGCTGTCCAAGAGACCCAGTACTTC,CASSELAVQETQYF
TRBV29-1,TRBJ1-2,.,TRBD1,TGCAGCGTTATGTTTAATGGCAGGGGGTATGGCTACACCTTC,CSVMFNGRGYGYTF
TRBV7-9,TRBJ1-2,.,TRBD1,TGTGCCAGCAGCTCAATTTCGACAGGGGCTCTCTATGGCTACACCTTC,CASSSISTGALYGYTF
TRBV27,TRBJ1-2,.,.,TGTGCCAGCAGTCCGCAGGGTAACTATGGCTACACCTTC,CASSPQGNYGYTF
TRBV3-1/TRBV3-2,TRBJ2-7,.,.,TGTGCCAGCAGCCCGATAACAGGAGCTTCCTACGAGCAGTACTTC,CASSPITGASYEQYF
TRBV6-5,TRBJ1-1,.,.,TGTGCCAGCATGTCGGGGGGCGCAAGGACTGAAGCTTTCTTT,CASMSGGARTEAFF
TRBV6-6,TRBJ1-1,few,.,TGTGCCAGCAGCTTGGACAGAACTGAAGCTTTCTTT,CASSLDRTEAFF
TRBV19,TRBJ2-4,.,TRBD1,TGTGCCAGTAGTGTCAGGGGGGCCAAAAACATTCAGTACTTC,CASSVRGAKNIQYF
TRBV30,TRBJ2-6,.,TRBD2,TGTGCCTGGACGGGGGGGGTGGTCTCTGGGGCCAACGTCCTGACTTTC,CAWTGGVVSGANVLTF
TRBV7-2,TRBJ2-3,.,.,TGTGCCAGCAGCCTGGACTCCGAGGGGCAGTATTTT,CASSLDSEGQYF
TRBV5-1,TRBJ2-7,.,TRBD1,TGCGCCAGCCGAATCGGGACAGCCACCTACGAGCAGTACTTC,CASRIGTATYEQYF
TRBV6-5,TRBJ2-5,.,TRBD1,TGTGCCAGCAGTTACGGGGACGGGACAGGGCGAGAGACCCAGTACTTC,CASSYGDGTGRETQYF
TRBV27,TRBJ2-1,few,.,TGTGCCAGCAGTTTATCTGTCCAGGCAAATGAGCAGTTCTTC,CASSLSVQANEQFF
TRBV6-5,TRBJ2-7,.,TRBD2,TGTGCCAGCAGTCTGACTAGCGGGGGGCCCTACGAGCAGTACTTC,CASSLTSGGPYEQYF
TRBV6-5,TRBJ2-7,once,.,TGTGCCAGCAGTCGGGGGAGTCGCTACGAGCAGTACTTC,CASSRGSRYEQYF
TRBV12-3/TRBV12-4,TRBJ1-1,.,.,TGTGCCAGCAGTTTACTGGGCCAGGGGATAGCTTTCTTT,CASSLLGQGIAFF
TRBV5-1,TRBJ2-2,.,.,TGCGCCAGCAGCTGGGCCCGGGGATCTAACACCGGGGAGCTGTTTTTT,CASSWARGSNTGELFF
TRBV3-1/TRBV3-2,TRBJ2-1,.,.,TGTGCCAGCAGCCTGCTCGGGATTGGTGAGCAGTTCTTC,CASSLLGIGEQFF
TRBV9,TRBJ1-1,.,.,TGTGCCAGCAGCGTCCTCCCGAAGGGGGAATTGAACACTGAAGCTTTCTTT,CASSVLPKGELNTEAFF
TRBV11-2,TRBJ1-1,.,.,TGTGCCAGCAGCTTAGATGTCAGGGCGAACACTGAAGCTTTCTTT,CASSLDVRANTEAFF
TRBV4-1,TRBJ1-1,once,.,TGCGCCAGCAGACCTAACAGGGTAAGAGGATCCGAAGCTTTCTTT,CASRPNRVRGSEAFF
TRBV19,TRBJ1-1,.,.,TGTGCCAGTACCCCCCAGGGGTGGACTGAAGCTTTCTTT,CASTPQGWTEAFF
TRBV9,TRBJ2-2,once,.,TGTGCCAGCAAAACAGGGGAGGTGACCGGGGAGCTGTTTTTT,CASKTGEVTGELFF
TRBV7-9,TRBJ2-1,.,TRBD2,TGTGCCAGCAGCTGGAGACTAGCTTACAATGAGCAGTTCTTC,CASSWRLAYNEQFF
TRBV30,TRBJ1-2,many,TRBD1,TGTGCCTGGAGGGTCGGACAGGAGCGACGGGGCTACACCTTC,CAWRVGQERRGYTF
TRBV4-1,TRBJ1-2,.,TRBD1,TGCGCCAGCAGCCCGGGACAGGAATATAACTATGGCTACACCTTC,CASSPGQEYNYGYTF
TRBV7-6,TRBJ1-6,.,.,TGTGCCAGCAGCTTAGTGGAGGGGTCTAATTCACCCCTCCACTTT,CASSLVEGSNSPLHF
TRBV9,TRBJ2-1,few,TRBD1,TGTGCCAGCAGCCTGGGACAGGGCTTCTACAATGAGCAGTTCTTC,CASSLGQGFYNEQFF
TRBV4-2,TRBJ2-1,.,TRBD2,TGTGCCAGCAGCCAAGATTCCTTCAGCGGGGCGGGCAACAATGAGCAGTTCTTC,CASSQDSFSGAGNNEQFF
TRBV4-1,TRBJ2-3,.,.,TGCGCCAGCAGCCAAGAAAGTCCCAGAGATACGCAGTATTTT,CASSQESPRDTQYF
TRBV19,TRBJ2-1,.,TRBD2,TGTGCCAGTAGTATAGAAGTGGGACTAGCGGGGGGCGGTGAGCAGTTCTTC,CASSIEVGLAGGGEQFF
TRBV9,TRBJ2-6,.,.,TGTGCCAGCAGCGAGGGCCCCGGGATTCGCACTGGGGCCAACGTCCTGACTTTC,CASSEGPGIRTGANVLTF
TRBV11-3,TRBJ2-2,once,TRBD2,TGTGCCAGCAGCCCGGGGGGGGCGTTTCTTCCCGGGGAGCTGTTTTTT,CASSPGGAFLPGELFF
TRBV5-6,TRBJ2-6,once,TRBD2,TGTGCCAGCAGCTTGGTCCCCAGTACCGGGGGGGGACAAGTCCTGACTTTC,CASSLVPSTGGGQVLTF
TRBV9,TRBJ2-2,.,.,TGTGCCAGCAGCGTAGGGAGAATTAACACCGGGGAGCTGTTTTTT,CASSVGRINTGELFF
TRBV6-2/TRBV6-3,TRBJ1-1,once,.,TGTGCCAGCAGTTACAGGAGGTGGGAAGCTTTCTTT,CASSYRRWEAFF
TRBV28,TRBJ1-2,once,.,TGTGCCAGCAGTTCCGGGGGGACGGATAACTATGGCTACACCTTC,CASSSGGTDNYGYTF
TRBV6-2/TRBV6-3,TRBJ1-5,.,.,TGTGCCAGCAGGCCTATCGGGGGGCCCCAGCATTTT,CASRPIGGPQHF
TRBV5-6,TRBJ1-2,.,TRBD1,TGTGCCAGCAGTCCCAGGGGGCCTGCGGGTGGCTACACCTTC,CASSPRGPAGGYTF
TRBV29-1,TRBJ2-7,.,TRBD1,TGCAGCGGTGGGACAGGGGGCTCCTACGAGCAGTACTTC,CSGGTGGSYEQYF
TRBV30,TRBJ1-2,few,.,TGTGCCTGGATTCTGGGGCAGGGTAATTTGCTCTATGGCTACACCTTC,CAWILGQGNLLYGYTF
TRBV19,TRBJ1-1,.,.,TGTGCCAGTATGACGGGACAACTGAACACTGAAGCTTTCTTT,CASMTGQLNTEAFF
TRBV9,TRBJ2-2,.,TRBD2,TGTGCCAGCAGCGCCGAAGAGGGGCTAGCGGGTGCGAACGGGGAGCTGTTTTTT,CASSAEEGLAGANGELFF
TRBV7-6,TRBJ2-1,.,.,TGTGCCAGCAGCTTACCAGGGCCGAGCTCCTACAATGAGCAGTTCTTC,CASSLPGPSSYNEQFF
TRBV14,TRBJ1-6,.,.,TGTGCCAGCAGCCAAGTCGGGGGAATAGGACCCCTCCACTTT,CASSQVGGIGPLHF
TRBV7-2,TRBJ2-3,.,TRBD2,TGTGCCAGCAGCCTACCTAGCGGGGGGACCAGTGATACGCAGTATTTT,CASSLPSGGTSDTQYF
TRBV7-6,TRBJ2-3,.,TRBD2,TGTGCCAGCAGCTTTTCAAGCGGGGATTACACAGATACGCAGTATTTT,CASSFSSGDYTDTQYF
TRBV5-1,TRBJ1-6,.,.,TGCGCCAGCAGCTTGGCCTCACCTGCAGGGTTTCATTCACCCCTCCACTTT,CASSLASPAGFHSPLHF
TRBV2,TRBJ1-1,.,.,TGTGCCAGCACCCTTCCGACAGGTATGAACACTGAAGCTTTCTTT,CASTLPTGMNTEAFF
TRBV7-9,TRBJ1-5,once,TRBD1,TGTGCCAGCGCGGGACAGGGCTCTCATCAGCCCCAGCATTTT,CASAGQGSHQPQHF
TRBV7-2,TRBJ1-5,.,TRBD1,TGTGCCAGCAGCCTTGACAGGGGAAGGCATCAGCCCCAGCATTTT,CASSLDRGRHQPQHF
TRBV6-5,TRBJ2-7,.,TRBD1,TGTGCCAGCAGGCGACAGGGGGCGCAAGAGCAGTACTTC,CASRRQGAQEQYF
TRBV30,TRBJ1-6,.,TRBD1,TGTGCCTGGAGTGCCCGGGGACAGGGCTATAATTCACCCCTCCACTTT,CAWSARGQGYNSPLHF
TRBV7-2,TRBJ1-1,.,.,TGTGCCAGCAGCTTAGCGGAGATCACTGAAGCTTTCTTT,CASSLAEITEAFF
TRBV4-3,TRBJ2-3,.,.,TGCGCCAGCAGCCAATTAGCGCGTCTGGATACGCAGTATTTT,CASSQLARLDTQYF